This TCR beta chain is drawn from a study of siplizumab effects on memory and regulatory T cells. The study, taken as a whole, reports: Whether the proliferating Tregs (from siplizumab cultures) were suppressive was not confirmed. No more than a minor fraction of alloreactive clones could be traced back to unstimulated subsets.

The CDR3 is made up of 19 amino acids. The V gene's germline CDR1 is MNHEY and CDR2 SMNVEV (reference sequence). V was pared by 5 bases and J by 6 bases, with 28 bases between. TCRdb's copy holds only in-frame clones and misses some; the assay was immunoSEQ multiplex PCR. The sample consists of some 100,000 clones, about 92% of them appearing once. About this clone: Its antigen is not identified.

The TCR comes from a human donor in good health. The chain uses TRBV27 and TRBJ2-2, with D perhaps matching TRBD2 (6 bases). The sample consisted of Tregs sorted from blood. The CDR3 DNA reads TGTGCCAGCAGTCCTCTTGGGGATCGGAGGGCACTTGGTCCCGGGGAGCTGTTTTTT. It specifies CASSPLGDRRALGPGELFF.